This entry features one T cell receptor beta chain sequence. The sample comes from a study of CD8 T cells in ankylosing spondylitis. This CDR3 spans 14 amino acids. V lost 0 bases and J 0 bases, leaving 8 bases between the germline ends. Germline CDR1 is GTSNPN and CDR2 is SVGIG (reference sequence). TCRdb reprocessed the 5' RACE reads with MiXCR, giving one entry per CDR3 protein. Among about 350,000 distinct CDR3 sequences listed, roughly 22% were seen once. The sample comprised blood, either unsorted or a sorted T cell fraction (not recorded which). This clonotype originated in a male donor with ankylosing spondylitis or in good health (not recorded which). This rearrangement joins TRBV30 to TRBJ2-5, with D tentatively TRBD2 (5 bases). The CDR3 spells CAWSVTDYQETQYF. DNA of the CDR3: TGTGCCTGGAGTGTAACGGACTACCAAGAGACCCAGTACTTC. The full variable domain, its missing parts supplied by reference TRBV30 and TRBJ2-5, is SQTIHQWPATLVQPVGSPLSLECTVEGTSNPNLYWYRQAAGRGLQLLFYSVGIGQISSEVPQNLSASRPQDRQFILSSKKLLLSDSGFYLCAWSVTDYQETQYFGPGTRLLVL.